These 17 T cell receptor beta chains share one sample of origin, sequenced in a study of T cell responses to AZD1222 COVID-19 vaccine. Some clones are missing from TCRdb's copy, which holds only in-frame ones; the method was immunoSEQ multiplex PCR. The repertoire includes more than 80,000 clones, 90% of them detected once, and approximately 8.2% sits in the top ten. The material was peripheral blood, obtained 28 days after the second AZD1222 dose. The receptors here all came from an adult who received the AZD1222 COVID-19 vaccine.

The V call is TRBV9, the J call TRBJ1-2; a possible D gene is TRBD1 (5 bases). This CDR3 comprises 19 residues. The ends were cut back, 3 bases at V and 0 bases at J, with 24 bases in the middle. The germline gives CDR1 SGDLS, CDR2 YYNGEE. The chain's CDR3 is CASSATVTLGGSANYGYTF. CDR3 coding DNA: TGTGCCAGCAGCGCCACGGTGACACTGGGGGGATCAGCTAACTATGGCTACACCTTC.

The V call is TRBV4-1, the J call TRBJ1-2; 7 bases agree with TRBD1. The CDR3 is 18 residues long. CDR1 is MGHRA, CDR2 YSYEKL, per germline. Trimming cost V 0 bases and J 0 bases; bases outside gene matches: 10. CDR3 residues: CASSQEVTGILANYGYTF. The CDR3, as DNA: TGCGCCAGCAGCCAAGAGGTGACAGGGATATTAGCTAACTATGGCTACACCTTC.

The chain joins TRBV3-1 (or the pseudogene TRBV3-2) to TRBJ2-5, with D perhaps TRBD1 or TRBD2 (6 bases each). V was trimmed by 5 bases and J by 2 bases, leaving 12 bases between them. Germline assignment: CDR1 LGHDT and CDR2 YNNKEL (reference sequence). The CDR3 runs 14 residues. Here the CDR3 reads CASSTGAPQETQYF. In DNA, the CDR3 is TGTGCCAGCAGCACGGGGGCCCCACAAGAGACCCAGTACTTC.

This clone was counted once. The rearrangement joins TRBV5-4 to TRBJ2-3; TRBD2 matches at 9 bases. The CDR3 sequence is 17 residues long. The V gene's germline CDR1 is SGHNT and CDR2 YYREEE (reference sequence). J was trimmed by 4 bases and V by 4 bases; bases with no gene match: 13. Here the CDR3 reads CASSPRLGGGASDTQYF. CDR3 DNA sequence: TGTGCCAGCAGCCCGAGGTTAGGCGGGGGGGCCTCAGATACGCAGTATTTT.

The chain combines TRBV6-1 with TRBJ1-2; D possibly corresponds to TRBD1 (5 bases). Germline CDR1 MNHNS, CDR2 SASEGT. The CDR3 loop spans 15 amino acids. Deletions cut 3 bases from V and 3 bases from J, with 14 bases between. DNA for the CDR3: TGTGCCAGCAGTGATGGGACCTTCTTGGACTATGGCTACACCTTC. Translation: CASSDGTFLDYGYTF.

The chain joins TRBV7-3 to TRBJ2-5; D not certain. The CDR3 totals 13 residues. The germline V gene has CDR1 SGHTA and CDR2 FQGTGA. V lost 2 bases to trimming and J lost 0 bases, with 4 bases between them. The CDR3 protein is CASSLGYQETQYF. CDR3 DNA: TGTGCCAGCAGCTTAGGGTACCAAGAGACCCAGTACTTC.

The V call is TRBV4-2, the J call TRBJ2-7, with TRBD2 matching over 8 bases. CDR3 length: 15 amino acids. Trimming removed 3 bases from V and 0 bases from J; junction bases left unmatched: 4. Germline lookup yields CDR1 LGHNA and CDR2 YNFKEQ. The CDR3 bases are TGTGCCAGCAGCCAGGCGGGGGGAAGCTCCTACGAGCAGTACTTC. It yields the protein CASSQAGGSSYEQYF.

The chain is built from TRBV5-8 and TRBJ1-6, with D unresolved. V lost 2 bases to trimming and J lost 2 bases, with 11 bases between them. This CDR3 comprises 16 residues. Germline V gene lookup returns CDR1 SGHTS and CDR2 YDEGEE. The DNA of the CDR3 is TGTGCCAGCAGCTTCGGCCGGGGTCCCTATAATTCACCCCTCCACTTT. Its protein is CASSFGRGPYNSPLHF.

This clone appeared a single time. V gene TRBV7-2 combines with J gene TRBJ2-7; no clear D gene. This CDR3 comprises 13 residues. Germline-derived CDR1 and CDR2 are SGHTA and FQGNSA. V was cut by 7 bases and J by 1 base, with 11 bases left in between. CDR3 residues: CASTLYSSYEQYF. In DNA, the CDR3 is TGTGCCAGCACCCTTTACTCATCCTACGAGCAGTACTTC.

The chain carries TRBV14 and TRBJ1-2; weak D call: TRBD1 (5 bases). The CDR3 is 16 amino acids. Deletions cut 2 bases from V and 4 bases from J, with 17 bases between. Germline V gene data show CDR1 as SGHDN and CDR2 as FVKESK. The CDR3 DNA is TGTGCCAGCAGCCAACAGGGCCCGCAATTCGGCTATGGCTACACCTTC. Protein: CASSQQGPQFGYGYTF.

This clone came up many times. The chain couples TRBV6-4 to TRBJ2-5; 10 nucleotides agree with TRBD2. There are 15 residues in the CDR3. CDR1 is MRHNA and CDR2 is SNTAGT in the germline V gene. V dropped 3 bases and J dropped 2; count of bases not matched to a gene: 3. CDR3 sequence reads: CASSESSGGQETQYF. CDR3 nucleotides: TGTGCCAGCAGTGAGTCTAGCGGGGGACAAGAGACCCAGTACTTC.

This rearrangement joins TRBV10-1 to TRBJ1-5; D is unresolved. The CDR3 loop spans 13 amino acids. V dropped 0 bases and J dropped 6 bases, with 6 bases sitting between them. Germline V gene data show CDR1 as WNHNN and CDR2 as SYGVQD (reference sequence). CDR3 loop: CASSESIVQPQHF. Here the CDR3 DNA reads TGCGCCAGCAGTGAGTCGATAGTTCAGCCCCAGCATTTT.

This clone was detected only a few times. The chain couples TRBV7-3 to TRBJ2-1; the match to TRBD2 covers 12 bases. This CDR3 contains 16 residues. CDR1 is SGHTA and CDR2 is FQGTGA in the germline V gene. V shed 2 bases, J shed 4 bases, and the junction held 3 bases outside the gene matches. CDR3 loop: CASSLALAGGYNEQFF. CDR3 DNA: TGTGCCAGCAGCTTAGCCCTAGCGGGGGGGTACAATGAGCAGTTCTTC.

This clone appeared a single time. J is TRBJ2-3 and V is TRBV19; D is undetermined. The CDR3 runs 15 residues. Germline values: CDR1 LNHDA, CDR2 SQIVND (reference sequence). The V end lost 5 bases, the J end lost 2 bases, and 14 bases lay between the germline ends. The CDR3 protein is CASSRAGDITDTQYF. Here the CDR3 DNA reads TGTGCCAGTAGTCGGGCAGGTGATATCACAGATACGCAGTATTTT.

V gene TRBV5-1 combines with J gene TRBJ2-3, with D unresolved. There are 14 residues in the CDR3. V lost 0 bases and J 4 bases, leaving 9 bases between the germline ends. Germline assignment: CDR1 SGHRS and CDR2 YFSETQ. The CDR3 region has the DNA TGCGCCAGCAGCTTGGATAGAACCGCAGATACGCAGTATTTT. It codes for CASSLDRTADTQYF. The full variable domain, its missing parts supplied by reference TRBV5-1 and TRBJ2-3, is KAGVTQTPRYLIKTRGQQVTLSCSPISGHRSVSWYQQTPGQGLQFLFEYFSETQRNKGNFPGRFSGRQFSNSRSEMNVSTLELGDSALYLCASSLDRTADTQYFGPGTRLTVL.

The V gene is TRBV14, the J gene TRBJ1-3, with 7 bases that match TRBD1. The CDR3 runs 16 residues. V shed 0 bases, J shed 5 bases, and the junction held 7 bases outside the gene matches. The germline gives CDR1 SGHDN, CDR2 FVKESK. Here the CDR3 reads CASSQDETGVRNTIYF. CDR3 sequence (DNA): TGTGCCAGCAGCCAAGATGAAACAGGGGTTAGAAACACCATATATTTT.

This clone was detected only once. The gene calls are TRBV6-5 and TRBJ2-5; tentatively, D is TRBD2 (5 bases). This CDR3 spans 16 amino acids. V dropped 2 bases and J dropped 1 base, with 14 bases sitting between them. CDR1 is MNHEY and CDR2 is SVGAGI in the germline V gene. The CDR3 DNA reads TGTGCCAGCAGTTACGAGGGTAGCGTGACCCAAGAGACCCAGTACTTC. It codes for CASSYEGSVTQETQYF.